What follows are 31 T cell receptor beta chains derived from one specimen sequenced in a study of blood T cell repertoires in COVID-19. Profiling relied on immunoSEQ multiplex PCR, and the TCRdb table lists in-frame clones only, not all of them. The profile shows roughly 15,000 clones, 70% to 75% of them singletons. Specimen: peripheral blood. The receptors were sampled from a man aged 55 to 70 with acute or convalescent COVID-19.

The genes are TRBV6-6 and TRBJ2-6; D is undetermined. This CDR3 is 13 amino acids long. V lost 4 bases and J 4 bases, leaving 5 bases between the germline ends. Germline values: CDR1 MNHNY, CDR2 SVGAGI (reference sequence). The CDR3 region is CASSSYGANVLTF. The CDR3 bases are TGTGCCAGCAGTTCCTACGGGGCCAACGTCCTGACTTTC.

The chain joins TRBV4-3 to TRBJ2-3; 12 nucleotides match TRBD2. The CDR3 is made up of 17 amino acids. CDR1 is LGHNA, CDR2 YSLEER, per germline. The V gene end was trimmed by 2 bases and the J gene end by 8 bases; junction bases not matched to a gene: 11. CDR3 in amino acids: CASSQLASGGAVVTQYF. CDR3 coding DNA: TGCGCCAGCAGCCAATTGGCTAGCGGGGGGGCCGTGGTTACGCAGTATTTT.

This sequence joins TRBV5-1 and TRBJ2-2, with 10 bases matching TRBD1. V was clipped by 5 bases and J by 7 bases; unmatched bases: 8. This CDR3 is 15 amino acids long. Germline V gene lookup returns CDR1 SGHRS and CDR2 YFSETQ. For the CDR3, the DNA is TGCGCCAGCAGTAGGGACAGGGGTTTGAGCGGGGAGCTGTTTTTT. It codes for CASSRDRGLSGELFF. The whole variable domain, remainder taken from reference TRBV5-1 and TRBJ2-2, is KAGVTQTPRYLIKTRGQQVTLSCSPISGHRSVSWYQQTPGQGLQFLFEYFSETQRNKGNFPGRFSGRQFSNSRSEMNVSTLELGDSALYLCASSRDRGLSGELFFGEGSRLTVL.

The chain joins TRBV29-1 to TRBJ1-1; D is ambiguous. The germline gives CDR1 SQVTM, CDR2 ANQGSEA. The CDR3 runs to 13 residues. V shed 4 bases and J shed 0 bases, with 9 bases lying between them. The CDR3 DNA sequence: TGCAGCGTTGTTGCGGGGTTGAACACTGAAGCTTTCTTT. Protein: CSVVAGLNTEAFF.

The CDR3 region is CASRSSGGLARSEQYF. Here the CDR3 DNA reads TGTGCCAGCAGATCTAGTGGGGGACTAGCGCGGTCCGAGCAGTACTTC. The chain has TRBV7-9 and TRBJ2-7, with TRBD2 matching over 10 bases. Germline values: CDR1 SEHNR, CDR2 FQNEAQ (reference sequence). The CDR3 consists of 16 residues. V gave up 6 bases and J gave up 6 bases; unmatched junction bases: 14.

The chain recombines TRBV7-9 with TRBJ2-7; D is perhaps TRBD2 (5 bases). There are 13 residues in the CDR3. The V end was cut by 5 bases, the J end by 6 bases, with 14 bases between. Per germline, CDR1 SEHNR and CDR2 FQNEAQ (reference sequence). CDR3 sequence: CASSLEGAGEQYF. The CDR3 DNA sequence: TGTGCCAGCAGCCTTGAGGGAGCTGGCGAGCAGTACTTC.

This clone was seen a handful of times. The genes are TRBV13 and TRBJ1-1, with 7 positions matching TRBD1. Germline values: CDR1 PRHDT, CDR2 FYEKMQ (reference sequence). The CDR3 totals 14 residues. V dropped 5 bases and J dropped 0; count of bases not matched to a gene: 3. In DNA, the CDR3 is TGTGCCAGCAGCCAGGGACAGATGAACACTGAAGCTTTCTTT. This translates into CASSQGQMNTEAFF.

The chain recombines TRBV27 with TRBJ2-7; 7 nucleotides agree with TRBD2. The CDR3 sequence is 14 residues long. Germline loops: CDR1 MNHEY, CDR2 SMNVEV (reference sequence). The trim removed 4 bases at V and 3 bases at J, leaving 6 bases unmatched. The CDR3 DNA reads TGTGCCAGCAGTTATGGGGGGGATTACTACGAGCAGTACTTC. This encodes CASSYGGDYYEQYF.

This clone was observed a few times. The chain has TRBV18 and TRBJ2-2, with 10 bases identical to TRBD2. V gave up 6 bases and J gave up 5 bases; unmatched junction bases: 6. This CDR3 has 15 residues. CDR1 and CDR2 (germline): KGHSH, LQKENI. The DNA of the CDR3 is TGTGCCAGCTCCCCTAGCGGGAGTAATACCGGGGAGCTGTTTTTT. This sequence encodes CASSPSGSNTGELFF.

CDR3 nucleotides: TGTGCCAGCAGCGTAGGGCCCTCTAATGAAAAACTGTTTTTT. Its protein is CASSVGPSNEKLFF. The chain has TRBV9 and TRBJ1-4, with D uncertain. The CDR3 runs 14 residues. Trimming left V 0 bases short and J 3 bases short, with 6 bases between. CDR1 is SGDLS, CDR2 YYNGEE, per germline.

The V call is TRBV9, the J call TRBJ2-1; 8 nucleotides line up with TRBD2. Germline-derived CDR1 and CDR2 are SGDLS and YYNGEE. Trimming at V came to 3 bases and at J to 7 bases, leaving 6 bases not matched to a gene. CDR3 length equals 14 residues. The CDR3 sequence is CASSGGTSQNEQFF. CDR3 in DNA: TGTGCCAGCAGCGGGGGGACTAGTCAGAATGAGCAGTTCTTC.

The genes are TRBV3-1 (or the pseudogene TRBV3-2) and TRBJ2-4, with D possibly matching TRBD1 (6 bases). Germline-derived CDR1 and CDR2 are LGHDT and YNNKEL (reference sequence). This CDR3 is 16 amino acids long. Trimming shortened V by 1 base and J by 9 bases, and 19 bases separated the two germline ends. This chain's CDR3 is CASSQGTDRSLGIQYF. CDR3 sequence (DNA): TGTGCCAGCAGCCAAGGGACGGACAGATCCTTGGGCATTCAGTACTTC.

The CDR3 loop is CATSETGTGEKLFF. CDR3 nucleotides: TGTGCCACCAGTGAAACCGGGACAGGGGAGAAGTTGTTTTTT. The chain employs TRBV24-1 and TRBJ2-2, with 10 positions matching TRBD1. The CDR3 runs 14 residues. Trimming cost V 4 bases and J 15 bases; bases outside gene matches: 10. Germline values: CDR1 KGHDR, CDR2 SFDVKD.

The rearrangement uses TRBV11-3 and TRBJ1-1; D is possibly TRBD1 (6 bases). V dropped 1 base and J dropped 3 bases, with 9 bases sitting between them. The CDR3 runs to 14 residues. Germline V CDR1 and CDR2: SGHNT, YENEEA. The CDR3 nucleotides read TGTGCCAGCAGCTTAGTGGCAGGGGACACTGAAGCTTTCTTT. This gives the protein CASSLVAGDTEAFF.

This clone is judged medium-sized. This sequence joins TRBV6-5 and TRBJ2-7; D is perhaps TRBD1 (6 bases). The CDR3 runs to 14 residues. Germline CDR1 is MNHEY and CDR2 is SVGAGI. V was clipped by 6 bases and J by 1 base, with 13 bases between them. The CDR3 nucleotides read TGTGCCAGCAGCATACATGGACAGTCCTACGAGCAGTACTTC. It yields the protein CASSIHGQSYEQYF.

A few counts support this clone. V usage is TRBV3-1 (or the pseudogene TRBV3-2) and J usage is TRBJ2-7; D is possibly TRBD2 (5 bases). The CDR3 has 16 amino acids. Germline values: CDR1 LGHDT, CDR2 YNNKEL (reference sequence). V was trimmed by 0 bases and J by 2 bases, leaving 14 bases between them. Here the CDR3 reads CASSQDPRGRTYEQYF. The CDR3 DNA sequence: TGTGCCAGCAGCCAAGATCCGCGAGGGAGAACCTACGAGCAGTACTTC.

In DNA form, the CDR3 reads TGTGCCAGCAGCGCCAGGGAAAGGAACTATGGCTACACCTTC. It is translated as CASSARERNYGYTF. This rearrangement joins TRBV7-6 to TRBJ1-2; D perhaps matches TRBD1 (5 bases). Looked up from germline, CDR1 is SGHVS and CDR2 is FNYEAQ. The V and J ends lost 5 bases and 2 bases respectively, with 12 bases between them. The CDR3 covers 14 residues.

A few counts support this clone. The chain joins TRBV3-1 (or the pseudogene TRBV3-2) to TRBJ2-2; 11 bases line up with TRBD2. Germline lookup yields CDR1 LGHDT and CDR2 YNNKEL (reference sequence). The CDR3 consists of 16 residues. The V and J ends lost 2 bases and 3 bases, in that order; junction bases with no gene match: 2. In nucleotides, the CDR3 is TGTGCCAGCAGCCAACTAGCGGGGGGCCACACCGGGGAGCTGTTTTTT. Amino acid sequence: CASSQLAGGHTGELFF.

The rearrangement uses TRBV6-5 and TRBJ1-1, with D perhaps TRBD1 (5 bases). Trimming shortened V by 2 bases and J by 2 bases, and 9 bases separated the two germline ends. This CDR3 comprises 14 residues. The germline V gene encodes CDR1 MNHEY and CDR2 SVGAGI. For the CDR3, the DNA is TGTGCCAGCAGTTACCAGGGTAGAAACACTGAAGCTTTCTTT. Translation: CASSYQGRNTEAFF.

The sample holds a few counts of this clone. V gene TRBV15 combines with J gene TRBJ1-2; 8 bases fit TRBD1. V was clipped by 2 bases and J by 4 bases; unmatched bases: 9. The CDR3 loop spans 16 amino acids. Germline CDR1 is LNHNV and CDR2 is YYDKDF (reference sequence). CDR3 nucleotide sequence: TGTGCCACCAGCAGATTGGGACAGGTTGGATCCTATGGCTACACCTTC. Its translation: CATSRLGQVGSYGYTF.

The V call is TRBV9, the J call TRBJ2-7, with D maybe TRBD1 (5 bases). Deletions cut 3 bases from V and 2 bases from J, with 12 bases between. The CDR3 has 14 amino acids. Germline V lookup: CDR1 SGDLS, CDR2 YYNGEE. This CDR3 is CASSASGFPYEQYF. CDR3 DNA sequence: TGTGCCAGCAGCGCATCAGGGTTTCCCTACGAGCAGTACTTC.

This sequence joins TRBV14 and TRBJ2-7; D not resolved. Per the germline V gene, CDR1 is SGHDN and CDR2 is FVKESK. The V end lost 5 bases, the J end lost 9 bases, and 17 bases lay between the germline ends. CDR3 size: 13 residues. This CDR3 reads CASSEGLVSAQYF. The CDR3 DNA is TGTGCCAGCAGCGAAGGCCTTGTGAGCGCGCAGTACTTC.

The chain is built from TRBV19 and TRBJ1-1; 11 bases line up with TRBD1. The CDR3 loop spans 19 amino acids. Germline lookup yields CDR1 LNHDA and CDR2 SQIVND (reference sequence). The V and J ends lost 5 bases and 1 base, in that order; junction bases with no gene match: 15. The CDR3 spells CASSLLLPGTGGSNTEAFF. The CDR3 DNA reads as TGTGCCAGTAGTTTACTTCTCCCCGGGACAGGGGGATCGAACACTGAAGCTTTCTTT.

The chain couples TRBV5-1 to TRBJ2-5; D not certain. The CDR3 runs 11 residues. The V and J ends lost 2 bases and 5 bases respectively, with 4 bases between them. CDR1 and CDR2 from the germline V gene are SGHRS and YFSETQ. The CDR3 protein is CASSLEETQYF. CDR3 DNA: TGCGCCAGCAGCTTAGAGGAGACCCAGTACTTC.

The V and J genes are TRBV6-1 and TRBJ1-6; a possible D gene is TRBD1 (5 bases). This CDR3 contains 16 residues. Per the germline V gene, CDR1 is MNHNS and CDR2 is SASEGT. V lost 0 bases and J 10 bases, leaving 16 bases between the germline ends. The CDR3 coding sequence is TGTGCCAGCAGTGAAGCGGCAGGGTCGGCGCGGTCACCCCTCCACTTT. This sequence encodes CASSEAAGSARSPLHF.

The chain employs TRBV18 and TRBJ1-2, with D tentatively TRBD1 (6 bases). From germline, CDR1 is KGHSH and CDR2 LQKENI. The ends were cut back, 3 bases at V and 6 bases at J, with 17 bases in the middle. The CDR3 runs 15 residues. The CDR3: CASSPNIQGSNGYTF. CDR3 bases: TGTGCCAGCTCACCCAACATACAGGGTTCAAATGGCTACACCTTC.

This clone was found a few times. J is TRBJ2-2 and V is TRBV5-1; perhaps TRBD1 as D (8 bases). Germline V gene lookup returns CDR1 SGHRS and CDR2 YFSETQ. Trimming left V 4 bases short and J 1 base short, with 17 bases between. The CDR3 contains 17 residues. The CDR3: CASSPWGGTGNTGELFF. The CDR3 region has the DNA TGCGCCAGCAGCCCCTGGGGGGGGACAGGGAACACCGGGGAGCTGTTTTTT.

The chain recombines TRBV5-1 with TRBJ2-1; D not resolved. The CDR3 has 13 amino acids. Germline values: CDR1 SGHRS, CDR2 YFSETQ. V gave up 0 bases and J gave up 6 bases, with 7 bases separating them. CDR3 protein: CASSLAMFNEQFF. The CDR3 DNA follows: TGCGCCAGCAGCTTGGCCATGTTCAATGAGCAGTTCTTC. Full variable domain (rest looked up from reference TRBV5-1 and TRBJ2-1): KAGVTQTPRYLIKTRGQQVTLSCSPISGHRSVSWYQQTPGQGLQFLFEYFSETQRNKGNFPGRFSGRQFSNSRSEMNVSTLELGDSALYLCASSLAMFNEQFFGPGTRLTVL.

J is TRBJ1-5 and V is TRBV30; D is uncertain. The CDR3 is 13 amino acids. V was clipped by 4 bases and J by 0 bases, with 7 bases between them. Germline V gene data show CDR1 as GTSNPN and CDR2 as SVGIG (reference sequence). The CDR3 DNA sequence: TGTGCCTGGACAGGCAATAGCAATCAGCCCCAGCATTTT. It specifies CAWTGNSNQPQHF.

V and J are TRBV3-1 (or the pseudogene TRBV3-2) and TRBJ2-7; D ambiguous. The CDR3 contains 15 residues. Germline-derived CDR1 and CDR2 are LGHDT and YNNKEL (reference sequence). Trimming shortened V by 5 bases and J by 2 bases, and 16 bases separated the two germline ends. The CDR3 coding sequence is TGTGCCAGCAGCAAAGGTTCGGCGGCAGCCTACGAGCAGTACTTC. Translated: CASSKGSAAAYEQYF.

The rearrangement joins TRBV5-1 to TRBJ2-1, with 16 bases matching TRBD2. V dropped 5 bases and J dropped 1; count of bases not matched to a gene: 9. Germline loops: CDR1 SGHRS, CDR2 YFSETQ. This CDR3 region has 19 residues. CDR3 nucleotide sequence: TGCGCCAGCAGACCCGGGACTAGCGGGGGGGCCGGGTCCTACAATGAGCAGTTCTTC. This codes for CASRPGTSGGAGSYNEQFF.